This TCR beta chain derives from a study of CXCR3-negative and CXCR3-positive naive CD8 T cells. Study context: There were about 135 million TRB reads altogether, and each library had about 1.5 +/- 0.3 million of them. Notes on the study in general: The naive subsets expressed comparable surface CD5, and the authors inferred TCR strength from TRB CDR3 properties. Diversity proved comparably high across both naive subsets and much lower in memory CD8+ cells. The study found more hydrophobic TRB CDR3s in CXCR3-positive naive cells than in CXCR3-negative naive cells.

The CDR3 covers 16 residues. The germline CDR1 and CDR2 sequences are SGHVS and FQNEAQ. Of note for this clonotype: The antigen is unknown.

The authors prepared UMI-labeled TRB cDNA libraries by 5' RACE. TCRdb reanalyzed the 5' RACE reads, giving one entry per CDR3 protein sequence and no DNA. The sample has around 84,000 distinct CDR3 sequences; the top ten hold roughly 0.89%. The sorting of each CD8+ T cell subset was done in triplicate, at roughly 310,000 cells each. The receptor was isolated from a human donor in good health. Some clones in this sample may be carry-over from other donors' samples. Source material: naive CXCR3+ CD8+ T cells from blood. Subset indicated: CD45RO-CCR7+CD27+CD95- naive CD8+ T cells expressing CXCR3 (TNR3+). This rearrangement joins TRBV7-8 to TRBJ1-1. CDR3 loop: CASSLELRLRAYEAFF.